The rows below give T cell receptor beta chains drawn from one sample of a study of T cell changes during pregnancy in multiple sclerosis. This table comes from immunoSEQ multiplex PCR, and its TCRdb copy is limited to in-frame clones, with some not included. The table shows 20,000 to 25,000 clones, with roughly 91% occurring only once. This specimen consisted of CD8+ T cells from peripheral blood mononuclear cells, obtained in the third trimester of pregnancy. The receptors shown here come from a female donor with multiple sclerosis, enrolled in a pregnancy study. The CDR3 runs from the conserved cysteine through the conserved F or W. Each record gives: J gene, V gene, D gene, clone size, CDR3 DNA, CDR3 protein. D genes are given only for firm matches. Some rows mark clone size as missing; the rest say once, few, many or name a class of expanded clone.

J: TRBJ1-5
V: TRBV28
D: -
size: -
DNA: TGTGCCAGCAGTTTCCCGGGGGAAAGCAATCAGCCCCAGCATTTT
CDR3: CASSFPGESNQPQHF

J: TRBJ2-7
V: TRBV2
D: TRBD2
size: -
DNA: TGTGCCAGCAGCCTCCCCGGTGGACTAGCATCCTACGAGCAGTACTTC
CDR3: CASSLPGGLASYEQYF

J: TRBJ2-5
V: TRBV7-3
D: -
size: -
DNA: TGTGCCAGCAGCTTGGGGCAGGGCCTTACCCAAGAGACCCAGTACTTC
CDR3: CASSLGQGLTQETQYF

J: TRBJ2-7
V: TRBV5-1
D: -
size: -
DNA: TGCGCCAGCAGCTTGGGGACTACCTACGAGCAGTACTTC
CDR3: CASSLGTTYEQYF

J: TRBJ2-5
V: TRBV7-9
D: TRBD2
size: -
DNA: TGTGCCAGCTCCCCCACTAGCGGGTCTCAGGAGACCCAGTACTTC
CDR3: CASSPTSGSQETQYF

J: TRBJ1-5
V: TRBV5-8
D: -
size: -
DNA: TGTGCCAGCAGCGCCTATAACCAGCCCCAGCATTTT
CDR3: CASSAYNQPQHF

J: TRBJ1-2
V: TRBV4-1
D: -
size: -
DNA: TGCGCCAGCCGAGGTATACCGGGACATCAAAGGTTGGAATATGGCTACACCTTC
CDR3: CASRGIPGHQRLEYGYTF

J: TRBJ2-3
V: TRBV7-9
D: -
size: -
DNA: TGTGCCAGCAGCGCCAAGGACAAATCCACAGATACGCAGTATTTT
CDR3: CASSAKDKSTDTQYF

J: TRBJ2-6
V: TRBV12-5
D: -
size: -
DNA: TGTGCTAGTGGTGAAACTGCTGCAGGACAAAGTCGGGCCAACGTCCTGACTTTC
CDR3: CASGETAAGQSRANVLTF

J: TRBJ2-1
V: TRBV5-1
D: -
size: -
DNA: TGCGCCAGCAGCTTGGTCGGGCAGGGCCTTTCCTACAATGAGCAGTTCTTC
CDR3: CASSLVGQGLSYNEQFF

J: TRBJ1-1
V: TRBV29-1
D: TRBD1
size: -
DNA: TGCAGCGTTGACAGGGGGCGGACTGAAGCTTTCTTT
CDR3: CSVDRGRTEAFF

J: TRBJ1-6
V: TRBV7-9
D: -
size: -
DNA: TGTGCCAGCAGCTTAGACTCCGCCTTCTATAATTCACCCCTCCACTTT
CDR3: CASSLDSAFYNSPLHF

J: TRBJ2-5
V: TRBV6-1
D: -
size: -
DNA: TGTGCCAGCAGTGAGGCGGGGGCACAAGAGACCCAGTACTTC
CDR3: CASSEAGAQETQYF

J: TRBJ2-4
V: TRBV5-6
D: TRBD1
size: -
DNA: TGTGCCAGCAGCATAGACAGGGACGGGGCCAAAAACATTCAGTACTTC
CDR3: CASSIDRDGAKNIQYF

J: TRBJ2-7
V: TRBV9
D: -
size: -
DNA: TGTGCCAGCAGCGTAAGGGGGCGGATAGCGGGAAGGAGCTCCTACGAGCAGTACTTC
CDR3: CASSVRGRIAGRSSYEQYF

J: TRBJ1-2
V: TRBV28
D: -
size: few
DNA: TGTGCCAGCAGTTTGACAGGTCAGGCCGGCTACACCTTC
CDR3: CASSLTGQAGYTF

J: TRBJ2-3
V: TRBV21-1
D: -
size: once
DNA: TGTGCCAGCAGCTCTATCAGCACAGATACGCAGTATTTT
CDR3: CASSSISTDTQYF

J: TRBJ2-5
V: TRBV7-9
D: -
size: -
DNA: TGTGCCAGCAGCTTAGGGACGGAGGGTATCGAGACCCAGTACTTC
CDR3: CASSLGTEGIETQYF

J: TRBJ2-7
V: TRBV15
D: TRBD1
size: -
DNA: TGTGCCACCAGCAGAGATGGTACAGGGGGCGCGGGATTTCCCTACGAGCAGTACTTC
CDR3: CATSRDGTGGAGFPYEQYF

J: TRBJ1-4
V: TRBV5-1
D: -
size: -
DNA: TGCGCCAGCAGCCCATTTAGCCCGGTTGCAACTAATGAAAAACTGTTTTTT
CDR3: CASSPFSPVATNEKLFF

J: TRBJ2-1
V: TRBV7-3
D: -
size: -
DNA: TGTGCCAGCAGCTTTAGGGACTTCGGCTCCTACAATGAGCAGTTCTTC
CDR3: CASSFRDFGSYNEQFF

J: TRBJ2-5
V: TRBV19
D: TRBD1
size: -
DNA: TGTGCCACCTTAGGGGGCCTAGATGGAACCCAGTACTTC
CDR3: CATLGGLDGTQYF

J: TRBJ2-1
V: TRBV7-9
D: TRBD1
size: -
DNA: TGTGCCAGCAGCTTATTGACCCGGTCTTGGCAGGGGGAAGGGAGTGAGCAGTTCTTC
CDR3: CASSLLTRSWQGEGSEQFF

J: TRBJ2-7
V: TRBV4-1
D: -
size: -
DNA: TGCGCCAGCAGCCAAGAGGAGGGGCTGGACGAGCAGTACTTC
CDR3: CASSQEEGLDEQYF

J: TRBJ2-1
V: TRBV5-5
D: -
size: -
DNA: TGTGCCAGCAGCTTTCACCCTGAGGGATACAATGAGCAGTTCTTC
CDR3: CASSFHPEGYNEQFF

J: TRBJ2-1
V: TRBV5-4
D: -
size: -
DNA: TGTGCCAGCAGCTTGAATCTGAATGAGCAGTTCTTC
CDR3: CASSLNLNEQFF

J: TRBJ1-1
V: TRBV14
D: -
size: once
DNA: TGTGCCAGCAGCCGTTTGGACAGAACAAACACTGAAGCTTTCTTT
CDR3: CASSRLDRTNTEAFF

J: TRBJ1-1
V: TRBV5-8
D: TRBD1
size: -
DNA: TGTGCCAGCAGCTTGGCCGGGTGGACAGGGGAAGTGAACACTGAAGCTTTCTTT
CDR3: CASSLAGWTGEVNTEAFF

J: TRBJ2-1
V: TRBV6-1
D: -
size: -
DNA: TGTGCCAGCAGCCCCGCTGGGGAGAATGAGCAGTTCTTC
CDR3: CASSPAGENEQFF

J: TRBJ1-1
V: TRBV11-2
D: -
size: -
DNA: TGTGCCAGCAGCTCCGATGATGGGGCTTGGACTGAAGCTTTCTTT
CDR3: CASSSDDGAWTEAFF

J: TRBJ2-1
V: TRBV13
D: TRBD2
size: -
DNA: TGTGCCAGCAGCTTCTCCCCGACTAGCGGGGGCCATATCTCCTACAATGAGCAGTTCTTC
CDR3: CASSFSPTSGGHISYNEQFF

J: TRBJ2-1
V: TRBV19
D: -
size: -
DNA: TGTGCCAGTAGTATGCGGCCGGCGGGGTACAATGAGCAGTTCTTC
CDR3: CASSMRPAGYNEQFF

J: TRBJ1-1
V: TRBV5-1
D: TRBD1
size: -
DNA: TGCGCCAGCAGCTTGGACAGGGGGAACACTGAAGCTTTCTTT
CDR3: CASSLDRGNTEAFF

J: TRBJ1-1
V: TRBV5-4
D: -
size: -
DNA: TGTGCCAGCAGCTTCGGGAGGGTCACTGAAGCTTTCTTT
CDR3: CASSFGRVTEAFF

J: TRBJ1-3
V: TRBV9
D: -
size: -
DNA: TGTGCCAGCACTTCCTACCGCATGGGGGGTAGCGGAAACACCATATATTTT
CDR3: CASTSYRMGGSGNTIYF

J: TRBJ1-1
V: TRBV15
D: TRBD1
size: -
DNA: TGTGCCACCAGCAGCAGGGGGCCGGGCACTGAAGCTTTCTTT
CDR3: CATSSRGPGTEAFF

J: TRBJ1-1
V: TRBV27
D: -
size: -
DNA: TGTGCCAGCAGTTTAACGGGGTACACTGAAGCTTTCTTT
CDR3: CASSLTGYTEAFF

J: TRBJ2-3
V: TRBV7-9
D: TRBD1
size: -
DNA: TGTGCCAGCAGCAAGACAGGGGGACGCACAGATACGCAGTATTTT
CDR3: CASSKTGGRTDTQYF

J: TRBJ2-3
V: TRBV6-6
D: -
size: -
DNA: TGTGCCAGCAGTTACTCGGGACTCTTCACAGATACGCAGTATTTT
CDR3: CASSYSGLFTDTQYF

J: TRBJ2-7
V: TRBV7-6
D: TRBD1
size: -
DNA: TGTGCCAGCAGCTTAGCGGACCCGGGACAGGTAATCTACGAGCAGTACTTC
CDR3: CASSLADPGQVIYEQYF

J: TRBJ2-1
V: TRBV6-1
D: TRBD2
size: -
DNA: TGTGCCTTATCTGAACTAGCGGGAACAAACAATGAGCAGTTCTTC
CDR3: CALSELAGTNNEQFF

J: TRBJ2-2
V: TRBV9
D: -
size: -
DNA: TGTGCCAGCAGCCCACAGGACCCGAACACCGGGGAGCTGTTTTTT
CDR3: CASSPQDPNTGELFF

J: TRBJ2-3
V: TRBV7-2
D: TRBD2
size: -
DNA: TGTGCCAGCAGCGCATCCGGGACTAGCGGGGGCCAAGATACGCAGTATTTT
CDR3: CASSASGTSGGQDTQYF

J: TRBJ2-7
V: TRBV11-2
D: TRBD1
size: -
DNA: TGTGCCAGCAGCATGGGTCAGGGGGTCTCCGAGCAGTACTTC
CDR3: CASSMGQGVSEQYF

J: TRBJ2-1
V: TRBV7-2
D: TRBD2
size: -
DNA: TGTGCCAGCAGCCTGAGCCCGGGACTAGGAGGGGAGCAGTTCTTC
CDR3: CASSLSPGLGGEQFF

J: TRBJ2-3
V: TRBV15
D: -
size: -
DNA: TGTGCCACCAGCAGAGGACCGTCGGGGGAGGCAGATACGCAGTATTTT
CDR3: CATSRGPSGEADTQYF

J: TRBJ1-1
V: TRBV7-8
D: TRBD1
size: -
DNA: TGTGCCAGCAGCCGAGACAGGGGGCGAACTGAAGCTTTCTTT
CDR3: CASSRDRGRTEAFF